The rows below give T cell receptor beta chains drawn from one sample of a study of T cells in Graves' hyperthyroidism and ophthalmopathy. From the multiplex PCR reads, TCRdb called clonotypes with MiXCR, one entry per CDR3 protein. The data hold a few hundred thousand distinct CDR3 sequences, with 14% observed a single time. Sequencing was done on a sample of blood. Receptors originate from a woman between 35 and 50 years old with Graves' hyperthyroidism. CDR3s include the opening cysteine and the closing phenylalanine or tryptophan. A D gene is named only where the DNA matches it firmly. Clone size appears in some rows only: once, few, many, or a class for an expanded clone.

size,V,J,D,DNA,CDR3
many,TRBV28,TRBJ2-3,TRBD1,TGTGCCAGCAGTTCGGGACAGGTGAGGGATACGCAGTATTTT,CASSSGQVRDTQYF
few,TRBV28,TRBJ1-1,TRBD1,TGTGCCAGCAGGCGGACAGGGAGAAGTGAAGCTTTCTTT,CASRRTGRSEAFF
many,TRBV2,TRBJ1-5,-,TGTGCCAGCAGTGAGGAGGGAAGGGACCAGCCCCAGCATTTT,CASSEEGRDQPQHF
many,TRBV7-2,TRBJ2-7,-,TGTGCCAGCAGCCAGCCTTCCGGGGGCTACGAGCAGTACTTC,CASSQPSGGYEQYF
-,TRBV20-1,TRBJ2-7,TRBD1,TGCAGTGCGCAGGGACAGGGGAACTACGAGCAGTACTTC,CSAQGQGNYEQYF
many,TRBV20-1,TRBJ2-3,TRBD2,TGCAGTGCTGGAAAAACTAGCGGGAGGGCAGATACGCAGTATTTT,CSAGKTSGRADTQYF
many,TRBV18,TRBJ2-6,-,TGTGCCAGCTCACCTCTTGGCTCTGGGGCCAACGTCCTGACTTTC,CASSPLGSGANVLTF
many,TRBV28,TRBJ2-5,-,TGTGCCAGCAGTTCAACAGGGAGGGGAGTGACCCAGTACTTC,CASSSTGRGVTQYF
many,TRBV24-1,TRBJ1-5,TRBD1,TGTGCCACCAGTGCTTTGGACAGGGGCAATCAGCCCCAGCATTTT,CATSALDRGNQPQHF
many,TRBV12-3/TRBV12-4,TRBJ2-1,TRBD2,TGTGCCAGCACCCTTAGCGGGAGGGCCAAGAACAATGAGCAGTTCTTC,CASTLSGRAKNNEQFF
few,TRBV13,TRBJ2-5,TRBD1,TGTGCCAGTAACACAGGGGGCAGGGAGACCCAGTACTTC,CASNTGGRETQYF
-,TRBV12-3/TRBV12-4,TRBJ2-7,-,TGTGCCAGCAGCTTGGGGAGACTAACCACCTACGAGCAGTACTTC,CASSLGRLTTYEQYF
-,TRBV27,TRBJ1-2,-,TGTGCCAGCAGTTCTGAAAGTGGCTACACCTTC,CASSSESGYTF
-,TRBV7-9,TRBJ2-1,TRBD2,TGTGCCAGCAGCTCCCAGCGCCGACTAGCGGGAGGGGGCAATGAGCAGTTCTTC,CASSSQRRLAGGGNEQFF
few,TRBV20-1,TRBJ2-3,-,TGCAGTGCGCATAGACTGAGTGAAGGCACAGATACGCAGTATTTT,CSAHRLSEGTDTQYF
many,TRBV6-1,TRBJ2-2,TRBD1,TGTGCCAGCAGTGCTATATCAATTCAGGGGGCCGGCACCGGGGAGCTGTTTTTT,CASSAISIQGAGTGELFF
-,TRBV12-3/TRBV12-4,TRBJ2-7,TRBD1,TGTGCCAGCAGTTTTGGGACAGGGGGCAACGAGCAGTACTTC,CASSFGTGGNEQYF
many,TRBV19,TRBJ1-5,TRBD1,TGTGCCAGTAGTAGGTACCGGGACAGGGATCGGGAGCCCCAGCATTTT,CASSRYRDRDREPQHF
many,TRBV7-7,TRBJ2-1,TRBD1,TGTGCTAGCAGCCGCGACAGGGACGGCGTTGAGCAGTTCTTC,CASSRDRDGVEQFF
-,TRBV14,TRBJ2-1,TRBD1,TGTGCCAGCAGCCAAGGGACAGGGGGTTGGAATGAGCAGTTCTTC,CASSQGTGGWNEQFF
-,TRBV9,TRBJ2-7,TRBD1,TGTGCCAGCAGCGCTGGGGGACAGGGGAGGATCTACGAGCAGTACTTC,CASSAGGQGRIYEQYF
-,TRBV29-1,TRBJ1-4,TRBD1,TGCAGCGTTGTGGGACAGGGAGACGAAAAACTGTTTTTT,CSVVGQGDEKLFF
many,TRBV28,TRBJ2-1,-,TGTGCCAGCAGTCGACCAACATACGATGAGCAGTTCTTC,CASSRPTYDEQFF
-,TRBV5-6,TRBJ1-2,-,TGTGCCAGCAGCTTGACCGGGACCGACAACTATGGCTACACCTTC,CASSLTGTDNYGYTF